Below, one T cell receptor (beta chain) is given with its context. Its target is unknown. These data come from a study of identical twins. TCRdb independently ran MiXCR on the 5' RACE reads; one entry per CDR3 protein. The data show 200,000 or so distinct CDR3 sequences, with approximately 8.3% seen just once and just under 2% held by the top ten. General study findings and limits: Within cord blood, abundant beta clonotypes carried fewer insertions, but memory repertoires showed no such trend.

These data were also filed under a second study, of yellow fever vaccine responses in identical twins.

Sequences were obtained from memory (CD45RO+) T cells sorted from blood. This TCR derives from a woman aged 18-29 years in good health.

DNA for the CDR3: TGTGCCACCAGCAGACGGACAGAAGAGACCCAGTACTTC. Its protein product is CATSRRTEETQYF. This chain connects TRBV15 to TRBJ2-5; a weak D match, TRBD1 (6 bases). CDR1 and CDR2 from the germline V gene are LNHNV and YYDKDF (reference sequence). The CDR3 totals 13 residues. Trimming left V 2 bases short and J 3 bases short, with 7 bases between.